The 18 T cell receptor beta chains below were found in one sample sequenced in a study of T cell therapy after organ transplantation. Which antigens these TCRs recognize remains unknown. The repertoire was sequenced with immunoSEQ multiplex PCR; TCRdb's copy has only in-frame clones and lacks some. The sample gives about 48,000 clones, about 94% of which show up once; about 3.1% is in the top ten. The source material was CD8+ T cells from blood, sampled before autologous CMV-specific T cell therapy. These receptors all come from a human patient who had received a solid organ transplant and had CMV disease.

V gene TRBV30 combines with J gene TRBJ2-3; 15 nucleotides match TRBD2. This CDR3 has 16 amino acids. Per the germline V gene, CDR1 is GTSNPN and CDR2 is SVGIG (reference sequence). Trimming at V came to 1 base and at J to 3 bases, leaving 2 bases not matched to a gene. The CDR3 spells CAWSAGTSGRTDTQYF. CDR3 in DNA: TGTGCCTGGAGTGCCGGGACTAGCGGGAGGACAGATACGCAGTATTTT.

This chain joins TRBV7-3 and TRBJ2-7, with 9 bases that match TRBD1. The CDR3 totals 15 residues. Per germline, CDR1 SGHTA and CDR2 FQGTGA. Losses at the gene ends were 2 bases for V and 1 base for J; bases not matched to a gene: 3. The CDR3 is CASSLGQGISYEQYF. Here the CDR3 DNA reads TGTGCCAGCAGCTTAGGACAGGGGATATCCTACGAGCAGTACTTC.

The J gene is TRBJ2-5, the V gene TRBV6-5, with 10 bases identical to TRBD2. V was pared by 4 bases and J by 2 bases, with 4 bases of the junction left unmatched. The germline CDR1 and CDR2 sequences are MNHEY and SVGAGI. CDR3 size: 15 residues. The CDR3 sequence: CASSSSGGEQETQYF. In DNA, the CDR3 is TGTGCCAGCAGTTCCAGCGGGGGGGAACAAGAGACCCAGTACTTC.

The chain has TRBV13 and TRBJ2-4; 8 nucleotides line up with TRBD2. CDR1 PRHDT and CDR2 FYEKMQ come from the germline V gene (reference sequence). The CDR3 has 13 residues. The V segment lost 0 bases and the J segment 11 bases; nucleotides outside the gene matches: 3. In nucleotides, the CDR3 is TGTGCCAGCAGCTTAGGACCCGGGGGGGTTCAGTACTTC. It encodes CASSLGPGGVQYF.

This chain joins TRBV29-1 and TRBJ2-3, with 8 bases aligning to TRBD1. The CDR3 sequence is 15 residues long. CDR1 is SQVTM, CDR2 ANQGSEA, per germline. Trimming took 6 bases from V and 0 from J; bases not matched to a gene: 8. The CDR3 loop reads CSVTQGAASTDTQYF. CDR3 bases: TGCAGCGTCACCCAGGGGGCGGCTAGCACAGATACGCAGTATTTT.

The rearrangement links TRBV25-1 to TRBJ2-2, with D possibly TRBD2 on 6 matching bases. The ends were cut back, 8 bases at V and 5 bases at J, with 18 bases in the middle. From germline, CDR1 is MGHDK and CDR2 SYGVNS. This CDR3 comprises 15 residues. Here the CDR3 reads CASEAGTSLTGELFF. CDR3 bases: TGTGCCAGCGAGGCAGGGACTTCGTTGACCGGGGAGCTGTTTTTT.

This clone was observed once. This rearrangement joins TRBV4-1 to TRBJ2-7; TRBD2 is a possible D gene (5 bases). Germline V gene data show CDR1 as MGHRA and CDR2 as YSYEKL. Trimming pared 1 base from V and 2 bases from J, leaving 15 bases between. The length of the CDR3 is 16 residues. The CDR3 bases are TGCGCCAGCAGCCAAGGGTCCGAATTCGGGGCCTACGAGCAGTACTTC. Amino acid sequence: CASSQGSEFGAYEQYF.

V and J are TRBV19 and TRBJ2-7, with 9 bases matching TRBD1. With 4 bases clipped from V and 6 bases from J, the junction kept 19 bases outside the gene matches. The CDR3 has 18 amino acids. CDR1 is LNHDA and CDR2 is SQIVND in the germline V gene (reference sequence). CDR3 loop: CASSTLAGQGSPYGEQYF. The DNA for the CDR3 is TGTGCCAGTAGTACCCTGGCCGGACAGGGGAGTCCCTACGGCGAGCAGTACTTC. The full variable domain, its missing parts supplied by reference TRBV19 and TRBJ2-7, is DGGITQSPKYLFRKEGQNVTLSCEQNLNHDAMYWYRQDPGQGLRLIYYSQIVNDFQKGDIAEGYSVSREKKESFPLTVTSAQKNPTAFYLCASSTLAGQGSPYGEQYFGPGTRLTVT.

The chain joins TRBV27 to TRBJ2-2; TRBD2 aligns across 8 bases. The germline CDR1 and CDR2 sequences are MNHEY and SMNVEV (reference sequence). The CDR3 spans 17 residues. Trimming removed 5 bases from V and 3 bases from J; junction bases left unmatched: 11. The CDR3 reads CASSVPGGAGYTGELFF. Written as DNA, the CDR3 is TGTGCCAGCAGTGTTCCCGGGGGGGCGGGTTACACCGGGGAGCTGTTTTTT.

This sequence joins TRBV6-5 and TRBJ1-2; tentative D call: TRBD1 (5 bases). The germline V and J ends were trimmed by 0 bases and 4 bases, with 12 bases remaining between them. CDR3 length: 15 residues. CDR1 and CDR2 from the germline V gene are MNHEY and SVGAGI. CDR3 bases: TGTGCCAGCAGTTACTCTCCGGCGGGACTCTATGGCTACACCTTC. This codes for CASSYSPAGLYGYTF.

The chain carries TRBV19 and TRBJ2-3; either TRBD1 or TRBD2 may supply D (5 bases each). The V end was cut by 5 bases, the J end by 2 bases, with 14 bases between. The CDR3 is 15 amino acids. Germline lookup yields CDR1 LNHDA and CDR2 SQIVND (reference sequence). In DNA, the CDR3 is TGTGCCAGTAGTGTGGGGGATCGCTCCACAGATACGCAGTATTTT. This translates into CASSVGDRSTDTQYF.

The chain recombines TRBV6-1 with TRBJ2-7; 7 bases line up with TRBD2. CDR1 MNHNS and CDR2 SASEGT come from the germline V gene. This CDR3 is built from 15 residues. The V segment lost 7 bases and the J segment 1 base; nucleotides outside the gene matches: 10. The CDR3 here is CASTYDGGESYEQYF. The CDR3 DNA reads TGTGCCAGCACCTACGATGGGGGGGAATCCTACGAGCAGTACTTC.

The J gene is TRBJ1-2, the V gene TRBV30; the D is unclear. The germline V gene encodes CDR1 GTSNPN and CDR2 SVGIG (reference sequence). CDR3 size: 11 residues. Trimming stripped 5 bases from V and 8 bases from J, with 12 bases between. CDR3 protein: CAWSIGEGYTF. The CDR3 nucleotides are TGTGCCTGGTCGATCGGGGAGGGCTACACCTTC.

The chain couples TRBV12-5 to TRBJ2-7; D is undetermined. The CDR3 runs to 12 residues. Trimming cost V 7 bases and J 3 bases, with 10 bases left between them. Germline CDR1 reads LGHNT; CDR2 reads FRNRAP. Here the CDR3 DNA reads TGTGCTAGTGCTCTTGACCGCTACGAGCAGTACTTC. Residues: CASALDRYEQYF.

The chain combines TRBV27 with TRBJ2-7; TRBD1 aligns across 8 bases. The CDR3 runs 17 residues. V trimming: 1 base; J trimming: 3 bases; junction bases outside the gene matches: 11. The germline V gene has CDR1 MNHEY and CDR2 SMNVEV (reference sequence). DNA of the CDR3: TGTGCCAGCAGTTTATTTAATCCGGGACAGGAGGGCTACGAGCAGTACTTC. It yields the protein CASSLFNPGQEGYEQYF.

The CDR3: CASSESLDPVYGYTF. CDR3 bases: TGTGCCAGCAGTGAGTCTTTGGACCCGGTCTATGGCTACACCTTC. The chain carries TRBV2 and TRBJ1-2; the D is unclear. The germline V gene encodes CDR1 SNHLY and CDR2 FYNNEI. Trimming cost V 3 bases and J 4 bases, with 15 bases left between them. The CDR3 spans 15 residues.

The chain links TRBV11-2 to TRBJ1-2, with D uncertain. The V gene lost 5 bases and the J gene lost 5 bases, with 18 bases spanning the gap. Germline CDR1 reads SGHAT; CDR2 reads FQNNGV. This CDR3 is built from 15 residues. For the CDR3, the DNA is TGTGCCAGCAGCGAGAGGACCCGCGCGGGGTATGGCTACACCTTC. Translating it yields CASSERTRAGYGYTF.

The rearrangement joins TRBV5-4 to TRBJ2-3, with 12 bases lining up with TRBD2. The CDR3 loop spans 17 amino acids. The ends lost 0 bases at V and 3 bases at J; junction bases unmatched: 5. The germline V gene has CDR1 SGHNT and CDR2 YYREEE (reference sequence). In DNA, the CDR3 is TGTGCCAGCAGCTTGGAACTAGCGGGAGGCCCAACAGATACGCAGTATTTT. Translation: CASSLELAGGPTDTQYF.